This TCR beta chain was found in a study of T cells in Graves' hyperthyroidism and ophthalmopathy. Whole-study findings and limits: Most thyroid clonotypes expanded above 0.001 appeared in blood too.

This clonotype appeared a few times. The antigen is undetermined. CDR3 size: 16 residues. V lost 1 base and J 7 bases, leaving 14 bases between the germline ends. RNA transcripts served as the template for amplifying TCR beta CDR3 regions. RT-PCR in the first round (using the HTBI primer set) targeted the TCR CDR3. One entry per CDR3 protein results from TCRdb running MiXCR on the multiplex PCR reads. Here the sample spans 400,000 to 500,000 distinct CDR3 sequences, approximately 15% being singletons. This rearrangement joins TRBV12-3 or TRBV12-4 to TRBJ1-6; no reliable D call. The source is a woman younger than 30 with Graves' hyperthyroidism. What was sequenced was blood. The CDR3 spells CASSLEARTRNSPLHF. CDR3 in DNA: TGTGCCAGCAGTTTAGAGGCCAGGACCAGGAATTCACCCCTCCACTTT.